These T cell receptor beta chains were read from a single sample in a study of naive and memory T cell subsets. TCRdb ran MiXCR on the UMI-ligation and nested PCR reads and lists one entry per CDR3 protein. The sample consists of around 83,000 distinct CDR3 sequences, 11% of them appearing once. Input material: naive CD4+ T cells from blood. Every receptor here comes from a human donor in good health. Both conserved end residues are part of each CDR3. A D gene is named only where the DNA matches it firmly. A row's size may be missing; if present it is once, few, many or a size class.

J: TRBJ1-3
size: once
V: TRBV18
D: -
CDR3: CASSPVGQISGNTIYF
DNA: TGTGCCAGCTCACCAGTAGGACAGATCTCTGGAAACACCATATATTTT

J: TRBJ2-2
size: -
V: TRBV20-1
D: -
CDR3: CSARGTNTGELFF
DNA: TGCAGTGCTAGAGGGACTAACACCGGGGAGCTGTTTTTT

J: TRBJ2-1
size: few
V: TRBV7-9
D: -
CDR3: CASDTTAYNEQFF
DNA: TGTGCCAGTGACACAACAGCCTACAATGAGCAGTTCTTC

J: TRBJ2-3
size: few
V: TRBV6-5
D: TRBD2
CDR3: CASSYTGTSGRRDTQYF
DNA: TGTGCCAGCAGTTACACCGGGACTAGCGGGAGAAGAGATACGCAGTATTTT

J: TRBJ2-3
size: few
V: TRBV24-1
D: TRBD1
CDR3: CATSDSGQGLSTDTQYF
DNA: TGTGCCACCAGTGATTCTGGACAGGGCCTTAGCACAGATACGCAGTATTTT

J: TRBJ1-1
size: few
V: TRBV9
D: -
CDR3: CASSVGTSVEAFF
DNA: TGTGCCAGCAGCGTAGGGACATCTGTAGAAGCTTTCTTT

J: TRBJ2-7
size: few
V: TRBV27
D: -
CDR3: CASSRKTGAYEQYF
DNA: TGTGCCAGCAGCAGGAAAACTGGAGCCTACGAGCAGTACTTC

J: TRBJ1-2
size: -
V: TRBV27
D: -
CDR3: CASSLSSIPGVYGYTF
DNA: TGTGCCAGCAGTTTATCTTCTATCCCGGGGGTCTATGGCTACACCTTC

J: TRBJ2-7
size: few
V: TRBV5-1
D: -
CDR3: CASSLAGAPASYEQYF
DNA: TGCGCCAGCAGCTTGGCAGGGGCCCCAGCATCCTACGAGCAGTACTTC

J: TRBJ1-2
size: -
V: TRBV6-6
D: TRBD1
CDR3: CASSPGTDSGYGYTF
DNA: TGTGCCAGCAGTCCGGGGACAGATTCGGGCTATGGCTACACCTTC

J: TRBJ2-5
size: many
V: TRBV20-1
D: TRBD2
CDR3: CSARWLAAAVGGFRGETQYF
DNA: TGCAGTGCTAGATGGCTAGCGGCCGCGGTCGGGGGGTTCAGAGGAGAGACCCAGTACTTC

J: TRBJ2-7
size: few
V: TRBV5-5
D: -
CDR3: CASSLGGTPYEQYF
DNA: TGTGCCAGCAGCCTGGGCGGGACTCCCTACGAGCAGTACTTC

J: TRBJ2-3
size: many
V: TRBV20-1
D: -
CDR3: CSAFTDTQYF
DNA: TGCAGTGCATTCACAGATACGCAGTATTTT

J: TRBJ1-1
size: few
V: TRBV20-1
D: -
CDR3: CSASRGRGYTEAFF
DNA: TGCAGTGCTAGTAGGGGCAGGGGATACACTGAAGCTTTCTTT

J: TRBJ1-5
size: few
V: TRBV6-2/TRBV6-3
D: TRBD1
CDR3: CASSYHMTGFNQPQHF
DNA: TGTGCCAGCAGTTACCACATGACAGGGTTTAATCAGCCCCAGCATTTT

J: TRBJ2-7
size: -
V: TRBV4-3
D: TRBD1
CDR3: CASSQDPRGTGVLYEQYF
DNA: TGCGCCAGCAGCCAAGATCCAAGAGGGACAGGGGTATTATACGAGCAGTACTTC

J: TRBJ2-7
size: many
V: TRBV6-2/TRBV6-3
D: -
CDR3: CASKGSGSYEQYF
DNA: TGTGCCAGCAAGGGCAGCGGATCCTACGAGCAGTACTTC

J: TRBJ1-4
size: -
V: TRBV4-3
D: -
CDR3: CASSHDFLTITDEKLFF
DNA: TGCGCCAGCAGCCACGATTTTTTGACAATCACGGATGAAAAACTGTTTTTT

J: TRBJ2-7
size: many
V: TRBV30
D: TRBD1
CDR3: CARNRGVDEQYF
DNA: TGTGCCCGCAACAGGGGCGTCGACGAGCAGTACTTC

J: TRBJ2-2
size: -
V: TRBV15
D: -
CDR3: CATSRVAGVGTGELFF
DNA: TGTGCCACCAGCAGAGTGGCAGGGGTGGGCACCGGGGAGCTGTTTTTT

J: TRBJ2-7
size: few
V: TRBV21-1
D: -
CDR3: CASSANRFRDPPSYEQYF
DNA: TGTGCCAGCAGCGCAAATAGATTCCGGGACCCCCCCTCCTACGAGCAGTACTTC

J: TRBJ2-1
size: few
V: TRBV15
D: -
CDR3: CATSRDWNEQFF
DNA: TGTGCCACCAGCAGAGATTGGAATGAGCAGTTCTTC

J: TRBJ2-3
size: many
V: TRBV6-6
D: -
CDR3: CASRNGPYTDTQYF
DNA: TGTGCCAGCAGGAACGGACCGTACACAGATACGCAGTATTTT

J: TRBJ2-7
size: few
V: TRBV5-1
D: -
CDR3: CASSLDTDPYEQYF
DNA: TGCGCCAGCAGCTTGGATACAGACCCTTACGAGCAGTACTTC

J: TRBJ2-4
size: many
V: TRBV4-3
D: -
CDR3: CASSQVAASKNIQYF
DNA: TGCGCCAGCAGCCAAGTGGCCGCCTCCAAAAACATTCAGTACTTC